Given below is one TCR beta chain in context. Its target is not known. The sample comes from a study of cytomegalovirus exposure and HLA in healthy donors. Overall study context: An analysis done earlier identified more than 90 million unique TCR beta sequences from approximately 200 million T cells.

Germline loops: CDR1 ENHRY, CDR2 SYGVKD. The CDR3 consists of 12 residues. Between the trimmed V and J ends, which lost 4 bases and 3 bases, there was a span of 6 bases. The PCR contained 60 Vbeta and 13 Jbeta primers. The assay was immunoSEQ multiplex PCR, and TCRdb's table has in-frame clones only and misses some. The repertoire has 150,000 to 200,000 clones, 70% to 90% of them found once; the top ten carry around a tenth. Overall study results and limits: In an earlier analysis, most TCR beta V segments were productive about 87% or about 30% of the time. By a later analysis, the bulk of CMV-associated TCR beta chains appeared HLA-restricted.

V and J are TRBV10-3 and TRBJ2-5; the D gene is possibly TRBD1 (5 bases). The origin of this receptor is a man in his late teens or twenties in good health and CMV-seropositive. The specimen sequenced was PBMCs. This CDR3 is CAISAGKETQYF. The DNA of the CDR3 is TGTGCCATCAGTGCAGGGAAAGAGACCCAGTACTTC.